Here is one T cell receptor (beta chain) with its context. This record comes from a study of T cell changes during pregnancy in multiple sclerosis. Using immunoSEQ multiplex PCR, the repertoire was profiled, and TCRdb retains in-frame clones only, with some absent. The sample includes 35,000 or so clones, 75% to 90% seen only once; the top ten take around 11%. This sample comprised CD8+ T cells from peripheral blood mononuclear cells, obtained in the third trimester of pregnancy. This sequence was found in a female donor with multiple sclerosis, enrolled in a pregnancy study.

The CDR3 is CASSLVQGAGTEAFF. The DNA for the CDR3 is TGCGCCAGCAGCTTGGTTCAGGGGGCGGGCACTGAAGCTTTCTTT. The V call is TRBV5-1, the J call TRBJ1-1, with TRBD1 identical over 8 bases. J lost 4 bases, V lost 0 bases, and 5 bases had no gene match. The CDR3 length is 15 residues. Germline assignment: CDR1 SGHRS and CDR2 YFSETQ.